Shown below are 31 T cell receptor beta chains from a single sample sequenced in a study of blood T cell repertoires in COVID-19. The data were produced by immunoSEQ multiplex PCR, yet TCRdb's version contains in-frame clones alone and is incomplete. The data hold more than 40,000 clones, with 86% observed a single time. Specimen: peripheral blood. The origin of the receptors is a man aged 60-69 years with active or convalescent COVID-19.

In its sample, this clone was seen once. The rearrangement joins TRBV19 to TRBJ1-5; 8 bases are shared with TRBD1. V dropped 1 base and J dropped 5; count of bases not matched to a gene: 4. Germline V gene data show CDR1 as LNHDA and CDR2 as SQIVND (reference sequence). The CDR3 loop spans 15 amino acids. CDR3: CASSIVTGDHQPQHF. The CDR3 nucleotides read TGTGCCAGTAGTATAGTGACAGGGGACCATCAGCCCCAGCATTTT.

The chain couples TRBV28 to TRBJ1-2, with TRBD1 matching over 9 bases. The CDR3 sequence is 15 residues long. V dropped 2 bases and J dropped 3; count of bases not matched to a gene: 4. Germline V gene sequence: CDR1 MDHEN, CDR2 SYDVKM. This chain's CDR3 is CASSLGTGTDYGYTF. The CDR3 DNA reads TGTGCCAGCAGTTTAGGGACAGGGACAGACTATGGCTACACCTTC.

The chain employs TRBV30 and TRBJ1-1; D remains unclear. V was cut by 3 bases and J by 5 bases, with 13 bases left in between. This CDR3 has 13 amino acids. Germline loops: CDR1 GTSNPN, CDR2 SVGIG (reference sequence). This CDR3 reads CAWSPQPGTEAFF. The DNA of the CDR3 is TGTGCCTGGAGCCCCCAACCCGGGACTGAAGCTTTCTTT.

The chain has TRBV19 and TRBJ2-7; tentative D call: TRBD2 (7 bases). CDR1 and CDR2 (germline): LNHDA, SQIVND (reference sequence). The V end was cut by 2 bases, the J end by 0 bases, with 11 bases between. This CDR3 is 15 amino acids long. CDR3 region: CASSIMAGASYEQYF. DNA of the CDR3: TGTGCCAGTAGTATAATGGCGGGGGCCTCCTACGAGCAGTACTTC.

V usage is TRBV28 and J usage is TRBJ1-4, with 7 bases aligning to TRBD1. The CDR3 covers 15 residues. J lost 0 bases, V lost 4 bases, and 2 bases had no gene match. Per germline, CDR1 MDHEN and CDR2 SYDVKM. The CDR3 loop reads CASSWDRATNEKLFF. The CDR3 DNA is TGTGCCAGCAGTTGGGACAGAGCAACTAATGAAAAACTGTTTTTT. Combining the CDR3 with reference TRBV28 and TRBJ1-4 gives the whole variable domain DVKVTQSSRYLVKRTGEKVFLECVQDMDHENMFWYRQDPGLGLRLIYFSYDVKMKEKGDIPEGYSVSREKKERFSLILESASTNQTSMYLCASSWDRATNEKLFFGSGTQLSVL.

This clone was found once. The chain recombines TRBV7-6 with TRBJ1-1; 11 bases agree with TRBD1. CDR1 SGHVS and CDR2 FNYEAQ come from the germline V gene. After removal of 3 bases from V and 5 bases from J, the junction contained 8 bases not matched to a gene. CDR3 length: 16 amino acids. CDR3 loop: CASSFATGTGGTEAFF. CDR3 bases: TGTGCCAGCAGCTTCGCAACCGGGACAGGGGGAACTGAAGCTTTCTTT.

CDR3 protein: CASSLFGKSYNSPLHF. CDR3 coding DNA: TGTGCCAGCAGTTTATTCGGGAAATCCTATAATTCACCCCTCCACTTT. This chain connects TRBV27 to TRBJ1-6; D ambiguous. V was shortened by 1 base and J by 1 base, with 8 bases between the two germline ends. Germline V gene sequence: CDR1 MNHEY, CDR2 SMNVEV (reference sequence). This CDR3 is built from 16 residues.

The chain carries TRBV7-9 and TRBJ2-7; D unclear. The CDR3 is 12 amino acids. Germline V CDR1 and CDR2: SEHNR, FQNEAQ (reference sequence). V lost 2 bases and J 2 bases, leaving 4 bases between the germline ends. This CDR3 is CASSLSPYEQYF. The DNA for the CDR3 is TGTGCCAGCAGCTTAAGCCCCTACGAGCAGTACTTC.

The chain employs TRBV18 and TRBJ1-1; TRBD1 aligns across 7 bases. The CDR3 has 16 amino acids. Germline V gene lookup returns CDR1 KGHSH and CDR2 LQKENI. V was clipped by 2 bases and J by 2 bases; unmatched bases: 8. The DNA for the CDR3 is TGTGCCAGCTCACCAGGACAGGCCTATTCAAACACTGAAGCTTTCTTT. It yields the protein CASSPGQAYSNTEAFF.

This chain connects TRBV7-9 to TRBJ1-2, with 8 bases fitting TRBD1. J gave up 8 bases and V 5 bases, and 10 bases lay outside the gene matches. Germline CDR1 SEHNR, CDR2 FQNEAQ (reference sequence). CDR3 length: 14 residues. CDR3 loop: CASSAVQGEDGYTF. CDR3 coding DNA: TGTGCCAGCAGCGCGGTACAGGGGGAAGACGGCTACACCTTC.

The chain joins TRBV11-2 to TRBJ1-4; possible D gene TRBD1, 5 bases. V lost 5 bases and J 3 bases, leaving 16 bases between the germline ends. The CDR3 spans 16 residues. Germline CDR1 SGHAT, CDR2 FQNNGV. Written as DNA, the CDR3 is TGTGCCAGCAGCCCCCTTCCCGGGACTGCTAATGAAAAACTGTTTTTT. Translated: CASSPLPGTANEKLFF.

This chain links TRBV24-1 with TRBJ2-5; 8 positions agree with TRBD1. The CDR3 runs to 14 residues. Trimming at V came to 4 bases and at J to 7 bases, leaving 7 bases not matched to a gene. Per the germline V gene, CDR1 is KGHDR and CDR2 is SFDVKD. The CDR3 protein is CATSDPGQGGTQYF. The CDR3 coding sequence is TGTGCCACCAGTGACCCCGGACAGGGTGGGACCCAGTACTTC.

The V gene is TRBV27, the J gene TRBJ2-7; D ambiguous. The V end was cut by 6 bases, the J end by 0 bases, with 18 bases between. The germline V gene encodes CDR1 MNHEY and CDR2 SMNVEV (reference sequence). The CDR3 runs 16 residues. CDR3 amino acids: CASSPHVGASSYEQYF. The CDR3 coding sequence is TGTGCCAGCAGCCCACATGTTGGAGCGAGCTCCTACGAGCAGTACTTC.

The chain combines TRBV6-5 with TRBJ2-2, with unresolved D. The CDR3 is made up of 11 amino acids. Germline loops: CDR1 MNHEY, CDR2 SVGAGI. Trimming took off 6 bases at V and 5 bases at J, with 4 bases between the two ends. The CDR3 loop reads CASSRTGELFF. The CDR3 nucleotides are TGTGCCAGCAGCCGGACCGGGGAGCTGTTTTTT.

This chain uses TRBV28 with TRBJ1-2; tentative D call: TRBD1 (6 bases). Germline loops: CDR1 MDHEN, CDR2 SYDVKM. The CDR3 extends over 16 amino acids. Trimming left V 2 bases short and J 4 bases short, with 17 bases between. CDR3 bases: TGTGCCAGCAGTTTAACCCGGGGGGCCGGGGGCTATGGCTACACCTTC. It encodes CASSLTRGAGGYGYTF.

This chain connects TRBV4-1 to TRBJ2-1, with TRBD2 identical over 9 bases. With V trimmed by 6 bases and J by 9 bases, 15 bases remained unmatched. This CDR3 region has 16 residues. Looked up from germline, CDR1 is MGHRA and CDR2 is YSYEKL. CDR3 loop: CASRLPGLAQDGEQFF. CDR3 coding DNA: TGCGCCAGCAGACTACCGGGACTAGCTCAAGATGGTGAGCAGTTCTTC.

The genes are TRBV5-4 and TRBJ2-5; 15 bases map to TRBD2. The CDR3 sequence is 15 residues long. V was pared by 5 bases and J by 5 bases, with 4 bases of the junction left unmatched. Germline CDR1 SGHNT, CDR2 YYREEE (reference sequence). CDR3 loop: CASSQGLAGGETQYF. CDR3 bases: TGTGCCAGCAGTCAGGGACTAGCGGGGGGCGAGACCCAGTACTTC.

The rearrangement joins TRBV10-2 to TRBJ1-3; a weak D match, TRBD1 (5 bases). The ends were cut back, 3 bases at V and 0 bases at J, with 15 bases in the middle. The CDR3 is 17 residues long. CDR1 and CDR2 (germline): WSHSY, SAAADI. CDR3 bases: TGCGCCAGCAGTGATTACTTAGGGGTCCCCTCTGGAAACACCATATATTTT. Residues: CASSDYLGVPSGNTIYF.

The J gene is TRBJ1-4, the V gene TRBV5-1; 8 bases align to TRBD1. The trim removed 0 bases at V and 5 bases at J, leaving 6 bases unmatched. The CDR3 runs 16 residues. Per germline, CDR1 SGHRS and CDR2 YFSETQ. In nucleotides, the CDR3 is TGCGCCAGCAGCTTGGCCACAGGGGGTTGGAATGAAAAACTGTTTTTT. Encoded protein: CASSLATGGWNEKLFF.

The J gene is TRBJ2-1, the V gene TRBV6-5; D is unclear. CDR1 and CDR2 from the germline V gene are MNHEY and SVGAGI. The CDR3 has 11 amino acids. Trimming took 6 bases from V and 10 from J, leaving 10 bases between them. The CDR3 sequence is CASSDTFEQFF. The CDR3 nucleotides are TGTGCCAGCAGCGACACGTTCGAGCAGTTCTTC.

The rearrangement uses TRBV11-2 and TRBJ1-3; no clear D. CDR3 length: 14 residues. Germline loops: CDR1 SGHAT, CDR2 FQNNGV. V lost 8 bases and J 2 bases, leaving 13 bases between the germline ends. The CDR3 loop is CASGAWGAGNTIYF. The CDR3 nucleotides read TGTGCCAGCGGAGCGTGGGGAGCTGGAAACACCATATATTTT. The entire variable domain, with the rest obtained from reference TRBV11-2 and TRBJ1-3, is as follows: EAGVAQSPRYKIIEKRQSVAFWCNPISGHATLYWYQQILGQGPKLLIQFQNNGVVDDSQLPKDRFSAERLKGVDSTLKIQPAKLEDSAVYLCASGAWGAGNTIYFGEGSWLTVV.

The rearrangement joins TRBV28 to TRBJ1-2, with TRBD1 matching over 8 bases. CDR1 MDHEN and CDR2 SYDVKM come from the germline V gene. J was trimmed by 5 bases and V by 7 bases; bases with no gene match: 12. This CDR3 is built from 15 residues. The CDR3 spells CASTTPGRGLYGYTF. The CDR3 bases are TGTGCCAGCACCACACCGGGCAGGGGGCTGTATGGCTACACCTTC.

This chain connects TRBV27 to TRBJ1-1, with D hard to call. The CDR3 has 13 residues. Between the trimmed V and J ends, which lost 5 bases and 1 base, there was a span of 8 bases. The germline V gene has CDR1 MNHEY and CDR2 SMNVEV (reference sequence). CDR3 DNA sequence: TGTGCCAGCAGTATGTTGAGGAACACTGAAGCTTTCTTT. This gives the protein CASSMLRNTEAFF.

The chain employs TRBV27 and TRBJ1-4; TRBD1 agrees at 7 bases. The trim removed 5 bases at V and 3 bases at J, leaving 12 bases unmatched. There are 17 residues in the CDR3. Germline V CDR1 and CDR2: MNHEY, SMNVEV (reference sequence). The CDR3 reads CASSGRPGGSSNEKLFF. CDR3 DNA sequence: TGTGCCAGCAGTGGCCGGCCAGGGGGTTCGTCTAATGAAAAACTGTTTTTT.

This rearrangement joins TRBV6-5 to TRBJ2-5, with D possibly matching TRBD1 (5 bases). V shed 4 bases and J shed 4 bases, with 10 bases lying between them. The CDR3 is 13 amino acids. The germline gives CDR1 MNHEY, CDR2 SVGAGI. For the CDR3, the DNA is TGTGCCAGCAGTTCAAGGGGCCGAGAGACCCAGTACTTC. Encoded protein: CASSSRGRETQYF.

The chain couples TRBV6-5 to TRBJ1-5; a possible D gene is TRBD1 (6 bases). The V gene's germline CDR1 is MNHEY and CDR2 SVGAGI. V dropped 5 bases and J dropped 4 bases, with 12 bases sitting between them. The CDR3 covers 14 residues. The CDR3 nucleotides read TGTGCCAGCAGTAGGGGGTTTCGAAATCAGCCCCAGCATTTT. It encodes CASSRGFRNQPQHF.

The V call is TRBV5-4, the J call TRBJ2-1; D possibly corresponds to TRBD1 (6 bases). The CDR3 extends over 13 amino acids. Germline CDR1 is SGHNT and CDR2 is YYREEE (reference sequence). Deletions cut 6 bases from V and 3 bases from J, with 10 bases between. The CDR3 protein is CASTRTDYNEQFF. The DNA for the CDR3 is TGTGCCAGCACCCGGACAGACTACAATGAGCAGTTCTTC.

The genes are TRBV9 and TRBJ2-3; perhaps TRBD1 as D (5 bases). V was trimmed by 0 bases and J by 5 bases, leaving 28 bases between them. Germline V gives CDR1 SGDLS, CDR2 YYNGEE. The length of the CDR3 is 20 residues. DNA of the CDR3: TGTGCCAGCAGCGTAGCTCCAACACAGGCTTCAACAACAACGCGAGATACGCAGTATTTT. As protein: CASSVAPTQASTTTRDTQYF.

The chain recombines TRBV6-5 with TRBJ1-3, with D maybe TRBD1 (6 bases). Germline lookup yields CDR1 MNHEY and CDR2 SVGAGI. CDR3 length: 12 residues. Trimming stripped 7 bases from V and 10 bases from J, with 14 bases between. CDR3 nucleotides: TGTGCCAGCACCGAGGGAGGGGGAACCATATATTTT. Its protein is CASTEGGGTIYF.

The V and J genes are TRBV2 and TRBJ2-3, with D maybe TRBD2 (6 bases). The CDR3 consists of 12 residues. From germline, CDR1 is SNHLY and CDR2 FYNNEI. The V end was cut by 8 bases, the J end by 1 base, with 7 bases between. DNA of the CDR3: TGTGCCAGCGGGACTGGCACAGATACGCAGTATTTT. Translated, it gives CASGTGTDTQYF.

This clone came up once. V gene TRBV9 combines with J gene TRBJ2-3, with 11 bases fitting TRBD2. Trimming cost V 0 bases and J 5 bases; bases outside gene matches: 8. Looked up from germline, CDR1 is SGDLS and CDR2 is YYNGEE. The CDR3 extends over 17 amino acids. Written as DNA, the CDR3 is TGTGCCAGCAGCGTAGTGAGTAGCGGGGGGGCAGGAGATACGCAGTATTTT. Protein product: CASSVVSSGGAGDTQYF.